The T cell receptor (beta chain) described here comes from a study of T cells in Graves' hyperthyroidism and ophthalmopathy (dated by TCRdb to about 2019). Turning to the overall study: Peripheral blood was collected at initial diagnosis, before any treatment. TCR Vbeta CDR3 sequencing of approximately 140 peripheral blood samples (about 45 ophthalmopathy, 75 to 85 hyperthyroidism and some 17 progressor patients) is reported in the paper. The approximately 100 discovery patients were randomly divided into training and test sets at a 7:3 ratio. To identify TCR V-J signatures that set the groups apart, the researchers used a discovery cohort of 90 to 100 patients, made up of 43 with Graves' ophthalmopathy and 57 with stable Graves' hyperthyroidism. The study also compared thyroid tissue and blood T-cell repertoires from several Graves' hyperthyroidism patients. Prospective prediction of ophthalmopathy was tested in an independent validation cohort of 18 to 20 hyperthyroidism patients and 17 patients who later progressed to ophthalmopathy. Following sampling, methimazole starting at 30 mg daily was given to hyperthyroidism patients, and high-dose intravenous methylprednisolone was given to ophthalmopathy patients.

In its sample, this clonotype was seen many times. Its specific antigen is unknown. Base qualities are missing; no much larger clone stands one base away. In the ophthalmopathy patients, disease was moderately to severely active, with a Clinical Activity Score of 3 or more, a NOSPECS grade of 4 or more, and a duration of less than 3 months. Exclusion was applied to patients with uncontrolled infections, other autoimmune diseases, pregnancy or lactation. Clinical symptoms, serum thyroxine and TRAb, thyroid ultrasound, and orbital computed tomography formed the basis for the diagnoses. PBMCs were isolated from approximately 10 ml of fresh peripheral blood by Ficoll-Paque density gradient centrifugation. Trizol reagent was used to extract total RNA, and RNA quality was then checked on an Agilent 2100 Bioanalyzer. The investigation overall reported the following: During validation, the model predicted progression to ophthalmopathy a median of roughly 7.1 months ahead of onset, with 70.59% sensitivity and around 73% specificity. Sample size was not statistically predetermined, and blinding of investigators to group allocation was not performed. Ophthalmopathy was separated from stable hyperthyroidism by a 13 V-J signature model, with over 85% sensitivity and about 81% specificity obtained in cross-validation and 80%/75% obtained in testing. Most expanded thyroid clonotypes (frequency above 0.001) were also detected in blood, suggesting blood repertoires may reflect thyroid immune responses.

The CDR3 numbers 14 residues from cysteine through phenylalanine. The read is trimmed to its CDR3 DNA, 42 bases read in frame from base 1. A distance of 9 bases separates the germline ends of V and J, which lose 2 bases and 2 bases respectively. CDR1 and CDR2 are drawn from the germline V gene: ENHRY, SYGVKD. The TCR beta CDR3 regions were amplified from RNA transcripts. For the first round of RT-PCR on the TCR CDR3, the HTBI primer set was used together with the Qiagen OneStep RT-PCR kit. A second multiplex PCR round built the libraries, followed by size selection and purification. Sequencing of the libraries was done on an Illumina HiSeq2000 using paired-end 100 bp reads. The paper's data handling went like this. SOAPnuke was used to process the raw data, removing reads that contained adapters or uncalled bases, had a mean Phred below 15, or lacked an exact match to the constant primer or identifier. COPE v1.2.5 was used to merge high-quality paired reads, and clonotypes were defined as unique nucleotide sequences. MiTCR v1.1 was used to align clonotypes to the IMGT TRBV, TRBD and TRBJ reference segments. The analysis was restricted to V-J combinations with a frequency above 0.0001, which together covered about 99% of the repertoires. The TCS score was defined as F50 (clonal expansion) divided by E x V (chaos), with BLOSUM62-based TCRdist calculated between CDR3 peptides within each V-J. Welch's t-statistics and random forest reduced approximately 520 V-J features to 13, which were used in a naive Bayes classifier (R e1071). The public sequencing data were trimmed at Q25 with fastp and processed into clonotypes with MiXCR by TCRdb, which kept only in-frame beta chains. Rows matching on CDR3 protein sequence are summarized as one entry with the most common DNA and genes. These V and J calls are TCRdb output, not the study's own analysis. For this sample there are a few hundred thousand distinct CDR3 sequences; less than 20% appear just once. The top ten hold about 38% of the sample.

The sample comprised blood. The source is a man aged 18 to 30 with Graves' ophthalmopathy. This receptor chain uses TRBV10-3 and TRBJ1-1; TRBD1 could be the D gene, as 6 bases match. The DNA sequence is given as TGTGCCATCAGTGAGCTGGACAGCAACACTGAAGCTTTCTTT. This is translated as CAISELDSNTEAFF.